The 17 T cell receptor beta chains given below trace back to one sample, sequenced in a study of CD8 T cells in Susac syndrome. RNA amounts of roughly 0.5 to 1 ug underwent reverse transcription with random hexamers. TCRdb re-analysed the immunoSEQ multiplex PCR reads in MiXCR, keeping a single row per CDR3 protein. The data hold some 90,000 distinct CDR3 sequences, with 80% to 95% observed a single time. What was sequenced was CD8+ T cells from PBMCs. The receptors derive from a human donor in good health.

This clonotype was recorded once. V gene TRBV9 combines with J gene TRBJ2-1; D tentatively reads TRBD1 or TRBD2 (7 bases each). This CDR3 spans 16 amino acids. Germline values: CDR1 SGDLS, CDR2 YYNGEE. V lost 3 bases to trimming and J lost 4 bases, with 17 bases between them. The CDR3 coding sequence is TGTGCCAGCAGCGCAGGGGGAGCGGGGCCATACAATGAGCAGTTCTTC. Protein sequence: CASSAGGAGPYNEQFF.

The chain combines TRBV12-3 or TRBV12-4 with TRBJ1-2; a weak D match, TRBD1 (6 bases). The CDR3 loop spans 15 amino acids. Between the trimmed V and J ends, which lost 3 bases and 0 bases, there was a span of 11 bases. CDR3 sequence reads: CASSFNGGPNYGYTF. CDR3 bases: TGTGCCAGCAGTTTCAACGGGGGCCCTAACTATGGCTACACCTTC.

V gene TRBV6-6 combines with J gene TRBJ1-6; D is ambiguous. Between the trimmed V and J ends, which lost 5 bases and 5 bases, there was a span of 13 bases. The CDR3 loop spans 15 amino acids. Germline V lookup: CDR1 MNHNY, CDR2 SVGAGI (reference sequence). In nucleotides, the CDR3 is TGTGCCAGCAGTCAAAGACCGGGAGATAATTCACCCCTCCACTTT. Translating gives CASSQRPGDNSPLHF.

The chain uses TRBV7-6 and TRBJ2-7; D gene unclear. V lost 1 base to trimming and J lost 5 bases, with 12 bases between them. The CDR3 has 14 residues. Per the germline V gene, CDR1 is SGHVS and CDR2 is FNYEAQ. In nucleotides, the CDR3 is TGTGCCAGCAGCTTAGACCTCCAAGAAAACGAGCAGTACTTC. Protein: CASSLDLQENEQYF.

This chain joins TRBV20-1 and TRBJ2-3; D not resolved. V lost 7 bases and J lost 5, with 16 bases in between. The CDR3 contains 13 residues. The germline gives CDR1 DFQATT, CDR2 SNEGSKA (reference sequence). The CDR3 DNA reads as TGCAGTGTCAGTCCCCCGCCGGGAGATACGCAGTATTTT. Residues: CSVSPPPGDTQYF.

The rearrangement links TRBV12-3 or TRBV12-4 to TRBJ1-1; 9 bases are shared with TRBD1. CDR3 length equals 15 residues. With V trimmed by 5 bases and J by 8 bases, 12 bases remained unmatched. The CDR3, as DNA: TGTGCCAGCAGTGGGAGGACAGGGGTGCGGGTGGAAGCTTTCTTT. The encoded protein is CASSGRTGVRVEAFF.

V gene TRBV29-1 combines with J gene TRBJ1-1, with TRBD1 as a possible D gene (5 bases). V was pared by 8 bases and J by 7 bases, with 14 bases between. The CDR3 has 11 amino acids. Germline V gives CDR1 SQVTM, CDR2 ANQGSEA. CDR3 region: CSFDTGSEAFF. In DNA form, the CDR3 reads TGCAGCTTCGACACAGGCAGTGAAGCTTTCTTT.

CDR3 bases: TGTGCCAGCACCAGACGGATTTCCTCTAGCACAGATACGCAGTATTTT. Translated: CASTRRISSSTDTQYF. The chain joins TRBV7-8 to TRBJ2-3, with D unresolved. CDR3 size: 16 residues. The V and J ends lost 7 bases and 0 bases respectively, with 17 bases between them. Germline V lookup: CDR1 SGHVS, CDR2 FQNEAQ.

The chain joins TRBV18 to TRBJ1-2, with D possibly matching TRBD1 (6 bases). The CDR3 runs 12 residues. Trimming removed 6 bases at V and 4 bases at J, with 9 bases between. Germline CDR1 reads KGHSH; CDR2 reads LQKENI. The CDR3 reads CASSDSTYGYTF. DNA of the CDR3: TGTGCCAGCTCGGACAGTACCTATGGCTACACCTTC.

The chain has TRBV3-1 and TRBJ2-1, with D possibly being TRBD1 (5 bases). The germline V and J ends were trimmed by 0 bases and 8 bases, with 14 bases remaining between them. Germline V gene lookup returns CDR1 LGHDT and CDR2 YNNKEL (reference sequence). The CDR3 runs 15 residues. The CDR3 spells CASSQDRLGVDEQFF. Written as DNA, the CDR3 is TGTGCCAGCAGCCAAGATCGGCTAGGGGTGGATGAGCAGTTCTTC.

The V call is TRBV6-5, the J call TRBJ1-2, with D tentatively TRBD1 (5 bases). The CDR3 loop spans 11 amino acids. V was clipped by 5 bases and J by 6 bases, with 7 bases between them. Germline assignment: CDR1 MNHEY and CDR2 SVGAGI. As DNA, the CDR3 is TGTGCCAGCAGTGGGGGGGATGGCTACACCTTC. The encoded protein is CASSGGDGYTF.

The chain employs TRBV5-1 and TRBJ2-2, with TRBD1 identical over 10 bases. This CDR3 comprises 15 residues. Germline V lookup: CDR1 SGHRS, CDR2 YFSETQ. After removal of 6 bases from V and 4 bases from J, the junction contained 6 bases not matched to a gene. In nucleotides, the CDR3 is TGCGCCAGCACCTCCGGGACAGGGGCCACCGGGGAGCTGTTTTTT. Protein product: CASTSGTGATGELFF. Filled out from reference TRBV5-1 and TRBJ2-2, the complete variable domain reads KAGVTQTPRYLIKTRGQQVTLSCSPISGHRSVSWYQQTPGQGLQFLFEYFSETQRNKGNFPGRFSGRQFSNSRSEMNVSTLELGDSALYLCASTSGTGATGELFFGEGSRLTVL.

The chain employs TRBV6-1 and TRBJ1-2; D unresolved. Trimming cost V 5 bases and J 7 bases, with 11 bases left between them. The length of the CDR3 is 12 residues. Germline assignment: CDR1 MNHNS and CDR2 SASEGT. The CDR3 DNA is TGTGCCAGCAGTCGGGCTCAGAGTGGCTACACCTTC. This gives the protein CASSRAQSGYTF.

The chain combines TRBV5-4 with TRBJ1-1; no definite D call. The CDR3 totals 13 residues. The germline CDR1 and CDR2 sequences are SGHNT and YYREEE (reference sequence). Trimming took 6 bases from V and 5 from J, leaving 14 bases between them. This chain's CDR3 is CASIQDGRTEAFF. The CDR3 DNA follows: TGTGCCAGCATCCAGGACGGCCGGACTGAAGCTTTCTTT.

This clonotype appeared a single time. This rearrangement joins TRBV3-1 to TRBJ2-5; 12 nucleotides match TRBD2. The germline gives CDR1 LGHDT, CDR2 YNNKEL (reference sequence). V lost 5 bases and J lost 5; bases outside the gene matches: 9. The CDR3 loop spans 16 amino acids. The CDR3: CASSAYLAGGLETQYF. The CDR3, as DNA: TGTGCCAGCAGCGCCTACCTAGCGGGGGGGCTTGAGACCCAGTACTTC.

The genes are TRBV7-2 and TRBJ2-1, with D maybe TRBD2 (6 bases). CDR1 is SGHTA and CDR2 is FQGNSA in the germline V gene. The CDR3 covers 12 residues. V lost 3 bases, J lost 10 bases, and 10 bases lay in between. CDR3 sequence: CASSLGTGEQFF. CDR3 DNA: TGTGCCAGCAGCTTGGGGACTGGCGAGCAGTTCTTC. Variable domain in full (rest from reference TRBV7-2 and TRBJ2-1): GAGVSQSPSNKVTEKGKDVELRCDPISGHTALYWYRQSLGQGLEFLIYFQGNSAPDKSGLPSDRFSAERTGGSVSTLTIQRTQQEDSAVYLCASSLGTGEQFFGPGTRLTVL.

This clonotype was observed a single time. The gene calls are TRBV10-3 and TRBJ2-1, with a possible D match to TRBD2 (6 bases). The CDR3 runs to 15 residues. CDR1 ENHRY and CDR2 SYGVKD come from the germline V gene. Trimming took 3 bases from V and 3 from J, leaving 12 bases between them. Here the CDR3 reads CAISDPSEVYNEQFF. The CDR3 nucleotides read TGTGCCATCAGTGATCCTAGCGAGGTCTACAATGAGCAGTTCTTC.